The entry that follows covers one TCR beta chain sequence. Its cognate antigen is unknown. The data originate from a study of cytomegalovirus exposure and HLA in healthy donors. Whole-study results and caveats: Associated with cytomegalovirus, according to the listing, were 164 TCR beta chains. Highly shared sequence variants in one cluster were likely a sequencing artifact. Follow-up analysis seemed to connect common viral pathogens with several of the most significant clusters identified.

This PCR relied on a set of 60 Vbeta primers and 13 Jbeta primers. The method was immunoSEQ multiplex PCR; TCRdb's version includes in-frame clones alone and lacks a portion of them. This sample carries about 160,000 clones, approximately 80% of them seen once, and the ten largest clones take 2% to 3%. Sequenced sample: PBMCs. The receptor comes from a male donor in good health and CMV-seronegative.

The CDR3 loop is CASSIRLAEYNEQFF. CDR3 coding DNA: TGTGCCAGTAGTATTCGGCTAGCGGAATACAATGAGCAGTTCTTC. The chain combines TRBV19 with TRBJ2-1; the match to TRBD2 covers 7 bases. Germline V gene data show CDR1 as LNHDA and CDR2 as SQIVND (reference sequence). There are 15 residues in the CDR3. V lost 3 bases and J lost 4; bases outside the gene matches: 6.